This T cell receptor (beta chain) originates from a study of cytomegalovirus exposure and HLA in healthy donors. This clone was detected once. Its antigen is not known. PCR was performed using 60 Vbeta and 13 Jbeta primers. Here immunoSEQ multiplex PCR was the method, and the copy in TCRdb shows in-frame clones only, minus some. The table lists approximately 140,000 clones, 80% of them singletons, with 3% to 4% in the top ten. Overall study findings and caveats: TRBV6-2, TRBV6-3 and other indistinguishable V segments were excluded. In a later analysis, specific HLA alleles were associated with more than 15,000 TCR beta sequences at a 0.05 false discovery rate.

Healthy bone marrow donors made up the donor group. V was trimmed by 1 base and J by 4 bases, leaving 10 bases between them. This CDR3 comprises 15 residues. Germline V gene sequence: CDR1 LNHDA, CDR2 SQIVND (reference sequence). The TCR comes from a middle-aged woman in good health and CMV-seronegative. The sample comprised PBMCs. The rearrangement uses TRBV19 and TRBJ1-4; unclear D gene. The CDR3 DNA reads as TGTGCCAGTAGTATAGGACCAGCGGTTAATGAAAAACTGTTTTTT. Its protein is CASSIGPAVNEKLFF.